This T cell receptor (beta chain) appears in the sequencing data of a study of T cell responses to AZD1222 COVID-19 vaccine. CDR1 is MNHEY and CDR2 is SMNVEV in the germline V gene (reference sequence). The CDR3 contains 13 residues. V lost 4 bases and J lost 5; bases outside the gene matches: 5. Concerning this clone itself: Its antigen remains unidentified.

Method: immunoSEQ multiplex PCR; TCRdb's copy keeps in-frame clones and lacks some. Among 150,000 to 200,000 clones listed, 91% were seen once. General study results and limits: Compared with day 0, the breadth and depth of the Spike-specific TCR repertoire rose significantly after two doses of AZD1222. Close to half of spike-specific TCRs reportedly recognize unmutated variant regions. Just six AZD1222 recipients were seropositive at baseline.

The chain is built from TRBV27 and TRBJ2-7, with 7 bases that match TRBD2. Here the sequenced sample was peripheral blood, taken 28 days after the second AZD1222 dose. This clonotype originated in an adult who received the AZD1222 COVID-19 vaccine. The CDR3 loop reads CASSYSSGDEQYF. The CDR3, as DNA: TGTGCCAGCAGTTATTCAAGCGGGGACGAGCAGTACTTC.